These T cell receptor beta chains were read from a single sample in a study of blood T cell repertoires in COVID-19. The data were produced by immunoSEQ multiplex PCR, yet TCRdb's version contains in-frame clones alone and is incomplete. The repertoire has approximately 110,000 clones, 90% of them found once; the top ten carry approximately 4.2%. Sequencing was carried out using peripheral blood. Receptors originate from a woman in her forties or fifties with acute or convalescent COVID-19. Both conserved end residues are part of each CDR3. A D gene is named only where the DNA matches it firmly. The size of a clone is reported for some rows only, either as once, few or many, or as a class for expanded clones.

j_call | v_call | clone_size | d_call | cdr3_aa | cdr3_nt
TRBJ1-6 | TRBV10-3 | once | TRBD1 | CAISEGTGGSSPLHF | TGTGCCATCAGTGAGGGGACAGGGGGAAGTTCACCCCTCCACTTT
TRBJ2-1 | TRBV11-2 | . | . | CASRLFNGGTYNEQFF | TGTGCCAGCAGGCTTTTTAACGGGGGAACCTACAATGAGCAGTTCTTC
TRBJ2-1 | TRBV28 | . | . | CASNWVGRQVLNEQFF | TGTGCCAGCAACTGGGTAGGAAGACAGGTTTTGAATGAGCAGTTCTTC
TRBJ2-7 | TRBV24-1 | . | TRBD1 | CATSDPGGYEQYF | TGTGCCACCAGTGACCCAGGGGGTTACGAGCAGTACTTC
TRBJ2-2 | TRBV19 | once | TRBD1 | CATSTGTGSAFTGELFF | TGTGCCACCTCAACAGGGACAGGGTCGGCTTTCACTGGGGAGCTGTTTTTT
TRBJ1-1 | TRBV7-2 | once | . | CASSFPRNLNTEAFF | TGTGCCAGCAGCTTCCCGAGAAATTTGAACACTGAAGCTTTCTTT
TRBJ2-7 | TRBV19 | . | TRBD1 | CASSPGGDYSYEQYF | TGTGCCAGTAGTCCAGGGGGCGACTACTCCTACGAGCAGTACTTC
TRBJ1-1 | TRBV7-9 | . | TRBD1 | CASSPTPRQGATTEAFF | TGTGCCAGCAGCCCCACCCCGAGACAGGGGGCGACCACTGAAGCTTTCTTT
TRBJ2-5 | TRBV3-1/TRBV3-2 | . | TRBD2 | CASSQGTSQETQYF | TGTGCCAGCAGCCAAGGGACTAGCCAAGAGACCCAGTACTTC
TRBJ1-3 | TRBV9 | once | . | CASSADSGIITRNTIYF | TGTGCCAGCAGCGCCGATTCAGGGATTATAACCAGAAACACCATATATTTT
TRBJ1-1 | TRBV6-5 | once | . | CASSSGFNTEAFF | TGTGCCAGCTCTTCGGGTTTTAACACTGAAGCTTTCTTT
TRBJ1-2 | TRBV18 | . | . | CASSPPWSGNYGYTF | TGTGCCAGCTCACCACCGTGGTCCGGTAACTATGGCTACACCTTC
TRBJ1-1 | TRBV6-5 | . | . | CASSYSTGNTEAFF | TGTGCCAGCAGTTACTCGACAGGGAACACTGAAGCTTTCTTT
TRBJ2-2 | TRBV3-1/TRBV3-2 | . | TRBD2 | CASRGLAENGELFF | TGTGCCAGCAGGGGACTAGCGGAGAACGGGGAGCTGTTTTTT
TRBJ1-5 | TRBV7-2 | once | TRBD1 | CASSIAGTGVNQPQHF | TGTGCCAGCAGCATAGCCGGGACAGGGGTCAATCAGCCCCAGCATTTT
TRBJ2-7 | TRBV7-6 | . | . | CASSSPLSSYEQYF | TGTGCCAGCAGTTCTCCTCTAAGCTCCTACGAGCAGTACTTC
TRBJ2-1 | TRBV2 | . | . | CASSEASDEQFF | TGTGCCAGCAGTGAAGCCAGCGATGAGCAGTTCTTC
TRBJ2-1 | TRBV27 | . | . | CASSLWGDEQFF | TGTGCCAGCAGTTTGTGGGGGGATGAGCAGTTCTTC
TRBJ1-5 | TRBV14 | . | TRBD1 | CASNRPARGLYGSNQPQHF | TGTGCCAGCAACCGGCCGGCCAGGGGGCTTTATGGGAGCAATCAGCCCCAGCATTTT
TRBJ1-5 | TRBV12-3/TRBV12-4 | once | . | CASRGLGNQPQHF | TGTGCCAGCAGGGGGCTAGGGAATCAGCCCCAGCATTTT
TRBJ1-1 | TRBV4-3 | . | . | CASSQGSVTEAFF | TGCGCCAGCAGCCAAGGGTCGGTTACTGAAGCTTTCTTT
TRBJ1-5 | TRBV24-1 | . | TRBD1 | CATSTQGNQPQHF | TGTGCCACCTCCACACAGGGGAATCAGCCCCAGCATTTT
TRBJ1-2 | TRBV24-1 | few | . | CATSDWRANYGYTF | TGTGCCACCAGTGATTGGCGGGCTAACTATGGCTACACCTTC
TRBJ2-4 | TRBV12-5 | . | . | CASGLVSNIQYF | TGTGCTAGTGGTTTGGTCTCAAACATTCAGTACTTC
TRBJ1-1 | TRBV20-1 | . | . | CSARPNTEAFF | TGCAGTGCTAGACCTAACACTGAAGCTTTCTTT
TRBJ2-1 | TRBV7-2 | . | TRBD2 | CASSSTSGGTSYNEQFF | TGTGCCAGCAGCTCGACTAGCGGGGGGACCTCCTACAATGAGCAGTTCTTC
TRBJ2-3 | TRBV19 | . | . | CASSSDRSTDTQYF | TGTGCCAGTAGCTCGGACAGAAGCACAGATACGCAGTATTTT
TRBJ1-6 | TRBV6-5 | . | TRBD1 | CASSLGQGRNSPLHF | TGTGCCAGCAGTCTCGGACAGGGAAGAAATTCACCCCTCCACTTT
TRBJ1-1 | TRBV7-9 | . | TRBD1 | CASSANPGQGTEAFF | TGTGCCAGCAGCGCAAACCCGGGACAGGGGACTGAAGCTTTCTTT
TRBJ1-3 | TRBV2 | . | TRBD1 | CASSEQGEGRGNTIYF | TGTGCCAGCAGCGAACAGGGGGAAGGCCGCGGAAACACCATATATTTT
TRBJ2-1 | TRBV5-8 | . | . | CASSLVRQGGANEQFF | TGTGCCAGCAGCTTGGTTCGGCAGGGTGGGGCCAATGAGCAGTTCTTC
TRBJ2-7 | TRBV2 | . | TRBD2 | CASSGGSGGHSYEQYF | TGTGCCAGCAGTGGAGGGAGCGGGGGGCACTCCTACGAGCAGTACTTC
TRBJ1-5 | TRBV19 | . | . | CASSMGQASNQPQHF | TGTGCCAGTAGTATGGGGCAGGCAAGCAATCAGCCCCAGCATTTT
TRBJ2-1 | TRBV28 | . | . | CASSTVTVSYNEQFF | TGTGCCAGCAGTACGGTGACAGTTTCCTACAATGAGCAGTTCTTC
TRBJ2-7 | TRBV5-4 | . | . | CASSLGGTDSYEQYF | TGTGCCAGCAGCTTAGGAGGGACGGACTCCTACGAGCAGTACTTC
TRBJ2-7 | TRBV10-3 | . | TRBD1 | CAISNRGLNEQYF | TGTGCCATCAGTAACAGGGGTCTGAACGAGCAGTACTTC
TRBJ2-3 | TRBV5-6 | once | TRBD2 | CASSESGGVDTQYF | TGTGCCAGCAGCGAAAGCGGGGGCGTGGATACGCAGTATTTT
TRBJ2-7 | TRBV27 | . | . | CASGEWAGAYEQYF | TGTGCCAGCGGGGAGTGGGCTGGGGCCTACGAGCAGTACTTC
TRBJ2-7 | TRBV6-5 | . | . | CASSTARIAYEQYF | TGTGCCAGCAGTACCGCCAGAATCGCCTACGAGCAGTACTTC
TRBJ2-3 | TRBV7-3 | . | . | CASSYKQGNTQYF | TGTGCCAGCAGTTATAAACAGGGAAATACGCAGTATTTT
TRBJ1-5 | TRBV5-4 | . | . | CASSLRGSNQPQHF | TGTGCCAGCAGCTTAAGGGGGAGCAATCAGCCCCAGCATTTT
TRBJ1-4 | TRBV5-4 | . | . | CASSLAGETNEKLFF | TGTGCCAGCAGCTTGGCCGGGGAGACTAATGAAAAACTGTTTTTT
TRBJ2-3 | TRBV7-8 | . | TRBD2 | CASSSRTSGGANANTQYF | TGTGCCAGCAGCTCGAGGACTAGCGGGGGAGCCAACGCTAATACGCAGTATTTT
TRBJ1-2 | TRBV19 | few | . | CASSEGANYGYTF | TGTGCCAGTTCCGAAGGAGCTAACTATGGCTACACCTTC
TRBJ2-5 | TRBV28 | . | . | CASLSVYRETQYF | TGTGCCAGCCTGTCCGTTTACCGGGAGACCCAGTACTTC
TRBJ2-2 | TRBV6-5 | . | . | CASSRRTVNTGELFF | TGTGCCAGCAGCCGCCGGACAGTTAACACCGGGGAGCTGTTTTTT